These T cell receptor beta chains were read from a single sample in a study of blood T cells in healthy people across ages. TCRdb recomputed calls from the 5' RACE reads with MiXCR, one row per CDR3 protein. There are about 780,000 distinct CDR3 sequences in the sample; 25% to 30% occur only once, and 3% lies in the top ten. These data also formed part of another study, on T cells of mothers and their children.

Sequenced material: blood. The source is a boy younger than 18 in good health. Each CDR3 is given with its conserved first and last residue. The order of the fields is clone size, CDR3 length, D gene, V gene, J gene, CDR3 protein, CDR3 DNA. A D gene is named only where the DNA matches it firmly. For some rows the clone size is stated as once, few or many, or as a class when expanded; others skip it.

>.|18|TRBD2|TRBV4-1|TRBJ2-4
CASSQGMASGLAKNIQYF
TGCGCCAGCAGCCAAGGCATGGCTAGCGGTCTAGCCAAAAACATTCAGTACTTC
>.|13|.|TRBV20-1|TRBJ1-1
CSASTAMNTEAFF
TGCAGTGCTAGCACCGCGATGAACACTGAAGCTTTCTTT
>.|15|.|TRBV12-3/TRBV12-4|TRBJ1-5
CASSLSPGGGQPQHF
TGTGCCAGCAGTTTATCGCCAGGAGGGGGTCAGCCCCAGCATTTT
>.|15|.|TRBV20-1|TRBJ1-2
CSARGRGGGNYGYTF
TGCAGTGCTAGAGGAAGGGGAGGGGGTAACTATGGCTACACCTTC
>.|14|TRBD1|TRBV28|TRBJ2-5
CASSWTGGAETQYF
TGTGCCAGCAGTTGGACAGGGGGCGCAGAGACCCAGTACTTC
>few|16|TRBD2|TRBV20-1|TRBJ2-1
CSAPPRGGSSYNEQFF
TGCAGTGCTCCTCCTCGCGGGGGAAGCTCCTACAATGAGCAGTTCTTC
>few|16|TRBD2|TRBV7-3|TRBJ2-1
CASSASGTRKYNEQFF
TGTGCCAGCAGCGCCTCCGGGACTAGGAAATACAATGAGCAGTTCTTC
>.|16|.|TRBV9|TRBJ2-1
CASSARAGGRQGEQFF
TGTGCCAGCAGCGCTCGTGCGGGGGGCCGACAGGGTGAGCAGTTCTTC
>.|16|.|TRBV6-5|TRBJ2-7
CASSYTHRVPSYEQYF
TGTGCCAGCAGTTACACCCACAGGGTCCCGAGCTACGAGCAGTACTTC
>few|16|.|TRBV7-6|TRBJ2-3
CASSPVSFGGVDTQYF
TGTGCCAGCAGCCCCGTCAGTTTCGGGGGAGTAGATACGCAGTATTTT